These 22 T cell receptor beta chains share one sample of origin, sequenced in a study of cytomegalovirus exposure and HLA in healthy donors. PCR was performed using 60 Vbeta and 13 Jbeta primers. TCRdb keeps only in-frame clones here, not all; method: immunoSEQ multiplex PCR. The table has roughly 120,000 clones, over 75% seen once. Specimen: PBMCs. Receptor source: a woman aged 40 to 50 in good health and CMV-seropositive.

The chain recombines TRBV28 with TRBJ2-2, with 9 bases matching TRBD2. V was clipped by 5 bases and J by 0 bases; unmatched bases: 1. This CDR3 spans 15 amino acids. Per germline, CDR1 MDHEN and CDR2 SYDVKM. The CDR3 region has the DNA TGTGCCAGCAGTCTAGCGGGATCGAACACCGGGGAGCTGTTTTTT. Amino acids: CASSLAGSNTGELFF.

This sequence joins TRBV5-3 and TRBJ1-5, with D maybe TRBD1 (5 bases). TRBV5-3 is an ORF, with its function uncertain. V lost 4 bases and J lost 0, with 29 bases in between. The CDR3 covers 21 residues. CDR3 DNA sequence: TGTGCCAGAAGCGGTCGGGCGGGACCTCACAAAGACAAACTTAGCAATCAGCCCCAGCATTTT. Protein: CARSGRAGPHKDKLSNQPQHF.

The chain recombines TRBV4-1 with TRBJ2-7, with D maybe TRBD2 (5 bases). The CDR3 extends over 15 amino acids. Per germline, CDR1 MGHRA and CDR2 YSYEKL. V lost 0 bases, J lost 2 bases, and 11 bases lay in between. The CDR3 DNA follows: TGCGCCAGCAGCCAAGAGGCGGGCAGAACCTACGAGCAGTACTTC. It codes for CASSQEAGRTYEQYF.

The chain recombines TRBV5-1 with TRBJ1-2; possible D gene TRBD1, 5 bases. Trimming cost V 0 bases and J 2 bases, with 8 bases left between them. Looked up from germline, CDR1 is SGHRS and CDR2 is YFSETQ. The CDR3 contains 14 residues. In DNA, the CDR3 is TGCGCCAGCAGCTTGGATGCAGGGAACTATGGCTACACCTTC. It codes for CASSLDAGNYGYTF.

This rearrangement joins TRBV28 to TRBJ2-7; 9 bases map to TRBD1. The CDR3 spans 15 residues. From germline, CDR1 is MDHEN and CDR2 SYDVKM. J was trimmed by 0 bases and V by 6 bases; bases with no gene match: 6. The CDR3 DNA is TGTGCCAGCAGGAGACAGGGGGTGATCTCCTACGAGCAGTACTTC. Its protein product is CASRRQGVISYEQYF. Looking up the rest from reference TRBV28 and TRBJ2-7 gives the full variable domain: DVKVTQSSRYLVKRTGEKVFLECVQDMDHENMFWYRQDPGLGLRLIYFSYDVKMKEKGDIPEGYSVSREKKERFSLILESASTNQTSMYLCASRRQGVISYEQYFGPGTRLTVT.

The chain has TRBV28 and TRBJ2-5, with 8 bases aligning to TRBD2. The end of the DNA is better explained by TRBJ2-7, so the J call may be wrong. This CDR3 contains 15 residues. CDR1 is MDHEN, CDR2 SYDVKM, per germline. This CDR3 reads CASSLSGGIKYEQYF. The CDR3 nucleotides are TGTGCCAGCAGTTTAAGCGGGGGTATAAAATACGAGCAGTACTTC.

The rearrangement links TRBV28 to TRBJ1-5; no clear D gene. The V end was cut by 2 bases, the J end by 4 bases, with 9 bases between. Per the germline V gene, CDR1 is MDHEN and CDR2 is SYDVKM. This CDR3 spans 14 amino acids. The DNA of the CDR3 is TGTGCCAGCAGTTTAGTTTCCCTGAATCAGCCCCAGCATTTT. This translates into CASSLVSLNQPQHF.

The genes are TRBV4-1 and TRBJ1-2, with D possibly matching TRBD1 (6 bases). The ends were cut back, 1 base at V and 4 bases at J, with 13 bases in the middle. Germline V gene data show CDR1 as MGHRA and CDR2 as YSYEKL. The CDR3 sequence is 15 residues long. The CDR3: CASSQGPRDTYGYTF. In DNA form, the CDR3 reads TGCGCCAGCAGCCAAGGGCCCCGGGACACCTATGGCTACACCTTC.

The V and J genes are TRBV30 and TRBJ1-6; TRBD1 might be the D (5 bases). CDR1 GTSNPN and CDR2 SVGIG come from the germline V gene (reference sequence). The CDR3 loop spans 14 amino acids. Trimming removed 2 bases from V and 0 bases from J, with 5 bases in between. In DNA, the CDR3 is TGTGCCTGGAGTCAGGGCTCCTATAATTCACCCCTCCACTTT. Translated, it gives CAWSQGSYNSPLHF. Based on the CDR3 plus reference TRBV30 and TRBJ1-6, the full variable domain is SQTIHQWPATLVQPVGSPLSLECTVEGTSNPNLYWYRQAAGRGLQLLFYSVGIGQISSEVPQNLSASRPQDRQFILSSKKLLLSDSGFYLCAWSQGSYNSPLHFGNGTRLTVT.

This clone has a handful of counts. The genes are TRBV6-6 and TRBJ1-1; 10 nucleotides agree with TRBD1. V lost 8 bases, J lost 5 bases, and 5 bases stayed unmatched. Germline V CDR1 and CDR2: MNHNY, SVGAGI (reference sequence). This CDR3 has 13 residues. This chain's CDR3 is CASGTGVKTEAFF. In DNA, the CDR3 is TGTGCCAGCGGGACAGGGGTAAAGACTGAAGCTTTCTTT.

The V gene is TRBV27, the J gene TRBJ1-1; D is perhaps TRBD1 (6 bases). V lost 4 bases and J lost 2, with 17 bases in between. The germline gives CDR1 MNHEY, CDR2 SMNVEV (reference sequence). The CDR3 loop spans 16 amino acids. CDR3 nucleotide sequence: TGTGCCAGCAGTTCGGGGCCTACAGGGTTTAACACTGAAGCTTTCTTT. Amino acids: CASSSGPTGFNTEAFF.

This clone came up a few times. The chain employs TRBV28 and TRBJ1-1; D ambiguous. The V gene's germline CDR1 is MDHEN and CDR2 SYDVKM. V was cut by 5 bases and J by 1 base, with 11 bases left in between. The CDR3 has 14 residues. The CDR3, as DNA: TGTGCCAGCAGTCAACTGGACTCGAACACTGAAGCTTTCTTT. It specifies CASSQLDSNTEAFF.

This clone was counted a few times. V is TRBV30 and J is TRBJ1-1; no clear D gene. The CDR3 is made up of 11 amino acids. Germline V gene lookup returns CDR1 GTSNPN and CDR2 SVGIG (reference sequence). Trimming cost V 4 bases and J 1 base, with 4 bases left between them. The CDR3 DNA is TGTGCCTGGAACAGGAACACTGAAGCTTTCTTT. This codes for CAWNRNTEAFF. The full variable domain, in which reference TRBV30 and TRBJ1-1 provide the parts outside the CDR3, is SQTIHQWPATLVQPVGSPLSLECTVEGTSNPNLYWYRQAAGRGLQLLFYSVGIGQISSEVPQNLSASRPQDRQFILSSKKLLLSDSGFYLCAWNRNTEAFFGQGTRLTVV.

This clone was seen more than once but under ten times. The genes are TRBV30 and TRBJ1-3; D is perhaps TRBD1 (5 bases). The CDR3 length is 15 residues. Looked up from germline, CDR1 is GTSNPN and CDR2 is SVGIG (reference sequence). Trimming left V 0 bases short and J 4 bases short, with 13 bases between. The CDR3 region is CAWSVPGAGGNTIYF. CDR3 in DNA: TGTGCCTGGAGTGTACCTGGGGCAGGAGGAAACACCATATATTTT.

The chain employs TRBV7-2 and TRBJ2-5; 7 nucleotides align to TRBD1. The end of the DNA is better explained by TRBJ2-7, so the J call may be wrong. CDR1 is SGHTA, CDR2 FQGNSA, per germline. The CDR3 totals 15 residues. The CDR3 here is CASSHGQASSYEQYF. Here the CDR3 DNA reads TGTGCCAGCAGCCACGGACAGGCCAGCTCCTACGAGCAGTACTTC.

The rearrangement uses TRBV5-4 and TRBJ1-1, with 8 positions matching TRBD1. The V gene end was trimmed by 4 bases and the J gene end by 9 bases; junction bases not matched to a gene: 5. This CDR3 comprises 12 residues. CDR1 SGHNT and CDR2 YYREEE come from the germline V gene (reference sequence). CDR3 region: CASSRTGRKAFF. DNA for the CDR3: TGTGCCAGCAGCCGGACAGGGCGGAAAGCTTTCTTT.

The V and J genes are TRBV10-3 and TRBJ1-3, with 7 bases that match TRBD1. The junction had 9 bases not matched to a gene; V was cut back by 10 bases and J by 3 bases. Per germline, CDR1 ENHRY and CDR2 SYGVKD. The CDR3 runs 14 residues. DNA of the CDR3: TGTGCCACTACCACAGGGGTAAATGGAAACACCATATATTTT. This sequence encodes CATTTGVNGNTIYF.

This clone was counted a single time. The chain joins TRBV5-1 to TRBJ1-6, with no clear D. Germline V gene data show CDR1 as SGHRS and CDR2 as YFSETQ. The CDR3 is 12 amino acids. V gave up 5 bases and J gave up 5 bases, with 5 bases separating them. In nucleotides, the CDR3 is TGCGCCAGCAGGCGGGATAATTCACCCCTCCACTTT. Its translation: CASRRDNSPLHF.

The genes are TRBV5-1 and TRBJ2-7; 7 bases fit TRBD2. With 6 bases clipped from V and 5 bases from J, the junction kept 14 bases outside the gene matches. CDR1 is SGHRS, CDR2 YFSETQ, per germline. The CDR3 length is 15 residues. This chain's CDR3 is CASTPFAGVQDEQYF. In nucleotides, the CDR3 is TGCGCCAGCACCCCCTTCGCGGGAGTTCAGGACGAGCAGTACTTC.

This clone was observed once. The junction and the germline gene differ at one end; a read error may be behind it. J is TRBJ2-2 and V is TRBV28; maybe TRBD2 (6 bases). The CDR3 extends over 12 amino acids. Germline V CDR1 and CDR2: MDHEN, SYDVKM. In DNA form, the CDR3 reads TGTGCCAGCAGTGTGGGCCCCGGGGGGCTGTTTTTT. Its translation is CASSVGPGGLFF.

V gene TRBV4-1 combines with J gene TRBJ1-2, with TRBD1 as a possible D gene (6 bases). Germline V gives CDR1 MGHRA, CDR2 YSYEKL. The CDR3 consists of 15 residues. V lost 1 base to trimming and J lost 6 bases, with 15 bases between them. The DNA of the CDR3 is TGCGCCAGCAGCCAAGTTCCAGGGGCGCAGGATGGCTACACCTTC. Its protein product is CASSQVPGAQDGYTF.

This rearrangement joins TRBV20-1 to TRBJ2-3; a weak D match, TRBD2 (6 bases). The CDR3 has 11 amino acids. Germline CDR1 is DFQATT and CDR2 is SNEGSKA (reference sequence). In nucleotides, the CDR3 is TGCAGAAGCGGGCAAACAGATACGCAGTATTTT. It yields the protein CRSGQTDTQYF.